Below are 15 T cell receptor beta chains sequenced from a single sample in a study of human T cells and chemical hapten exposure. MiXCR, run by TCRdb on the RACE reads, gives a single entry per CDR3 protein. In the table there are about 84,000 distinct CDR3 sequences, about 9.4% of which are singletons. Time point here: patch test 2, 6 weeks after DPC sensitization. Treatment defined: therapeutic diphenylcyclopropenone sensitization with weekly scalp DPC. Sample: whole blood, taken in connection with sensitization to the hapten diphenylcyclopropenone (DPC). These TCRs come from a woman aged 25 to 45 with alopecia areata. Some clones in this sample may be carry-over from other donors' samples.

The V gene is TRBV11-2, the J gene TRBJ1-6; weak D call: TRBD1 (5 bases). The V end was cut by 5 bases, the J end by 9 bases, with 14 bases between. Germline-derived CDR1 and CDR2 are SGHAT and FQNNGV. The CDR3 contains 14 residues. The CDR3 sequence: CASSPGGGGSPLHF. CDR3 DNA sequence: TGTGCCAGCAGCCCAGGTGGGGGGGGTTCACCCCTCCACTTT.

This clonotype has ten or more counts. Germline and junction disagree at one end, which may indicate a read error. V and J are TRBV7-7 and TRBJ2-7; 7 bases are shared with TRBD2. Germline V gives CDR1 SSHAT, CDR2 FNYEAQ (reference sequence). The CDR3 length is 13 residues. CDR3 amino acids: CASSPSNAGAQYF. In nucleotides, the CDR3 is TGTGCTAGCAGCCCCTCCAATGCGGGAGCGCAGTACTTC.

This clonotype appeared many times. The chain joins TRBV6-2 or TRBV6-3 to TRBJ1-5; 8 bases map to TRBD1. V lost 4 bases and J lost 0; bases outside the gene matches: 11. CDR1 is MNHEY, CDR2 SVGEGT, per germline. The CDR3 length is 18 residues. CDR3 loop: CASSSRDRWTYSNQPQHF. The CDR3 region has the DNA TGTGCCAGCAGTTCCCGGGACAGGTGGACTTATAGCAATCAGCCCCAGCATTTT.

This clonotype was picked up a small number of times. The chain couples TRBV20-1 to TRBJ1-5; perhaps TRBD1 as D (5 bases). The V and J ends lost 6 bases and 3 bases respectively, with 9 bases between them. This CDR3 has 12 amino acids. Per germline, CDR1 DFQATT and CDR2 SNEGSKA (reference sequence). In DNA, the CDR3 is TGCAGTGCGAGACAGCCCAATCAGCCCCAGCATTTT. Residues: CSARQPNQPQHF.

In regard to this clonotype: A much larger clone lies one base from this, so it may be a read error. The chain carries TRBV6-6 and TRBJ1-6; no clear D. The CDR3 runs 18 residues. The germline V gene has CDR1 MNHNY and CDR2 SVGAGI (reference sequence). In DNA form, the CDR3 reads TGTGCCAGCAGTTACTCGAGGCGAGGCGGGCCCCCACACTCACCCCCCCACTTT. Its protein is CASSYSRRGGPPHSPPHF.

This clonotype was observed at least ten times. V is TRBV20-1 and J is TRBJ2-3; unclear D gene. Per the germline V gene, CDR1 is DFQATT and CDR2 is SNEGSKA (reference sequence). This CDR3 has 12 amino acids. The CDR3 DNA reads TGCAGCGTGGGTCACAGCACAGATACGCAGTATTTT. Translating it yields CSVGHSTDTQYF.

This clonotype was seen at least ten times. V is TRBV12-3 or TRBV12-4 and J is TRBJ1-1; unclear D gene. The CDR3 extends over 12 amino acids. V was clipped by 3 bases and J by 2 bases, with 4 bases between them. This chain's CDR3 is CASSFGNTEAFF. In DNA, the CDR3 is TGTGCCAGCAGTTTCGGCAACACTGAAGCTTTCTTT.

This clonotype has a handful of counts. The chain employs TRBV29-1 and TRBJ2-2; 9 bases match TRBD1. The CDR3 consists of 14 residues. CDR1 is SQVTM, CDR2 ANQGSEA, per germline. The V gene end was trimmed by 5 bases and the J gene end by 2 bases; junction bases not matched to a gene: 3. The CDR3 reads CSVQTGGNTGELFF. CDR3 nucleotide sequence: TGCAGCGTTCAGACAGGGGGAAACACCGGGGAGCTGTTTTTT.

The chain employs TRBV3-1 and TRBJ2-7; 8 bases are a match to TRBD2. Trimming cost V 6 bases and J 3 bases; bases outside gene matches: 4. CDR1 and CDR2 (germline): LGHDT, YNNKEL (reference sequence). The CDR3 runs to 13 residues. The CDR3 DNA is TGTGCCAGCAGGAGCGGGAGAAACTACGAGCAGTACTTC. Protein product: CASRSGRNYEQYF.

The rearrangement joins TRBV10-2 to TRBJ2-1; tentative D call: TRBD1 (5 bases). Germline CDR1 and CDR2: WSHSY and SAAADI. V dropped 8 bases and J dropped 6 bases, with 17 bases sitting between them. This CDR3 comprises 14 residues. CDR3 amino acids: CASHTPTGSNEQFF. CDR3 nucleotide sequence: TGCGCCAGCCATACCCCAACAGGAAGCAATGAGCAGTTCTTC.

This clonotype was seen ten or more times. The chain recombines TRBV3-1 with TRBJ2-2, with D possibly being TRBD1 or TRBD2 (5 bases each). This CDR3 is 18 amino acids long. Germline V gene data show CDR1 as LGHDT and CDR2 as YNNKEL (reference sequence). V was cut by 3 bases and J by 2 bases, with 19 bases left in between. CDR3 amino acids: CASSQRLVGAVNTGELFF. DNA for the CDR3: TGTGCCAGCAGCCAGCGTCTTGTCGGGGCAGTTAACACCGGGGAGCTGTTTTTT.

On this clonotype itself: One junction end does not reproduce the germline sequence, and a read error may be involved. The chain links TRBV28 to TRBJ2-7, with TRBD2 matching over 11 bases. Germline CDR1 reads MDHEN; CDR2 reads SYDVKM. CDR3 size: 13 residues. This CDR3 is CASSSKLAGGINF. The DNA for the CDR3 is TGTGCCAGCAGTTCCAAGCTAGCGGGAGGAATAAACTTC.

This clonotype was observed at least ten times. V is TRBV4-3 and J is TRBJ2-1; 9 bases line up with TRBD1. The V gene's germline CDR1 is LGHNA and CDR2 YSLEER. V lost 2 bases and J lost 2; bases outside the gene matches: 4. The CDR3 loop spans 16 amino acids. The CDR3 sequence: CASSQYRTGAYNEQFF. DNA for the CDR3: TGCGCCAGCAGCCAATATAGGACAGGGGCCTACAATGAGCAGTTCTTC.

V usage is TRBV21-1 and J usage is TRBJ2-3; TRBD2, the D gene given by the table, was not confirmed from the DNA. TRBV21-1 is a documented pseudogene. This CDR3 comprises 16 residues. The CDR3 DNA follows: TGTGCCAGCAGCACCGCTAGCGGGGCTAGCACAGATACGCAGTATTTT. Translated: CASSTASGASTDTQYF.

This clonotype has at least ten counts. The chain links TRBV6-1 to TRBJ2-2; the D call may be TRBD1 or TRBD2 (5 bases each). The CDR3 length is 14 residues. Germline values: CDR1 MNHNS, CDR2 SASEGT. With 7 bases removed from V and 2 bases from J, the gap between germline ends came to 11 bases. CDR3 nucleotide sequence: TGTGCCAGCAACCGGGACGGAAACACCGGGGAGCTGTTTTTT. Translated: CASNRDGNTGELFF.